The T cell receptor (beta chain) described here comes from a study of cytomegalovirus exposure and HLA in healthy donors. Notes on the study in general: In vitro testing confirmed a few CMV-associated chains as specific for CMV antigens. Subsequent analysis found a tendency for first-cohort TCR clusters to co-occur within the 95 to 150 validation repertoires. The study put under 200 TCR beta chains on its list as cytomegalovirus-associated.

A remark on this clone: Its antigen is still unknown. The sample has other DNA sequences that encode this CDR3 too.

Clones were sequenced by immunoSEQ multiplex PCR, and TCRdb holds only the in-frame ones, with some missing. The table has some 110,000 clones, about 91% seen once. The germline V and J ends were trimmed by 3 bases and 1 base, with 6 bases remaining between them. The CDR3 contains 13 residues. Germline V gene sequence: CDR1 SGHNT, CDR2 YENEEA. This TCR came from a man between 18 and 35 years old in good health and CMV-seronegative. The chain couples TRBV11-3 to TRBJ1-1; TRBD1 is a possible D gene (5 bases). Sequencing was carried out using PBMCs. The CDR3 DNA reads as TGTGCCAGCAGCTTCGACAGGAACACTGAAGCTTTCTTT. It translates to CASSFDRNTEAFF.